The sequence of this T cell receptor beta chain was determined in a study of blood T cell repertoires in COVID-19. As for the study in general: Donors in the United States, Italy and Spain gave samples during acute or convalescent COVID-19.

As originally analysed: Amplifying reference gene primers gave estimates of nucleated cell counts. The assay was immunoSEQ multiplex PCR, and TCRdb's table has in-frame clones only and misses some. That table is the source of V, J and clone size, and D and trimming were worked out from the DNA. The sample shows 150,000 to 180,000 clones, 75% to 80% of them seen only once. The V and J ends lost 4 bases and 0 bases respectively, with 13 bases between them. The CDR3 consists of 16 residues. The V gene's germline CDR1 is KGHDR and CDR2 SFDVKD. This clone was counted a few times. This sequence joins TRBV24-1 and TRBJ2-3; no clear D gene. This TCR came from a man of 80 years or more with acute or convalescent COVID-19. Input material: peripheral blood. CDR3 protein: CATSEIQSTSTDTQYF. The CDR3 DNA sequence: TGTGCCACCAGTGAAATACAGAGTACTAGCACAGATACGCAGTATTTT.